This T cell receptor (beta chain) emerged from a study of blood T cell repertoires in COVID-19. On the study more broadly: From T cells, B-cell-depleted T cells, or PBMCs came the material, which was cDNA or gDNA.

Libraries were prepared by immunoSEQ multiplex PCR; TCRdb keeps only in-frame clonotypes and omits some of them. The sample contains over 200,000 clones, 84% of which appear only once. Germline CDR1 and CDR2: MGHRA and YSYEKL. CDR3 length: 15 residues. The V end lost 0 bases, the J end lost 6 bases, and 11 bases lay between the germline ends. Participant ages covered about 18 to 100 years across around 22 US areas. Researchers sorted participants into cohorts using their self-reported clinical history. Recovered status in Cohort 3 required two negative PCRs, clearance, or symptom resolution. The chain couples TRBV4-1 to TRBJ1-4; D is ambiguous. This sequence was found in a man between 60 and 75 years old who had recovered from COVID-19. Material for sequencing was PBMCs or T cells enriched from blood (not recorded which). The CDR3 here is CASSQDRGTYEKLFF. In DNA, the CDR3 is TGCGCCAGCAGCCAAGATCGAGGTACCTATGAAAAACTGTTTTTT.